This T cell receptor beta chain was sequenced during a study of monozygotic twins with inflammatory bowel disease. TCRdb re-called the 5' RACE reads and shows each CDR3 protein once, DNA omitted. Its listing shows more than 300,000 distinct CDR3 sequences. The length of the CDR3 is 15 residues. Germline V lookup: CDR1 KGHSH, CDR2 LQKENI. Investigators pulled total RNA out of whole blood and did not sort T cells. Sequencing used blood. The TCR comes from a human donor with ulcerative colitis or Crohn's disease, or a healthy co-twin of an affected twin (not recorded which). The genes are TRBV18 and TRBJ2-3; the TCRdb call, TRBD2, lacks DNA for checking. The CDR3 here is CASSPTSGRGDTQYF. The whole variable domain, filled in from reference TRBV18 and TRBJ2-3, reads NAGVMQNPRHLVRRRGQEARLRCSPMKGHSHVYWYRQLPEEGLKFMVYLQKENIIDESGMPKERFSAEFPKEGPSILRIQQVVRGDSAAYFCASSPTSGRGDTQYFGPGTRLTVL.